What follows is one T cell receptor (beta chain) and its context. Its antigen is still unknown. The data derive from a study of beta chain features in type 1 diabetes. This CDR3 region has 16 residues. Looked up from germline, CDR1 is KGHSH and CDR2 is LQKENI. V was cut by 6 bases and J by 4 bases, with 21 bases left in between. General study results and limits: Still unanswered here is whether HLA type influences TCRB rearrangement.

The study reverse transcribed the entire isolated RNA, so it sequenced expressed TCRB transcripts. Profiled with immunoSEQ multiplex PCR; TCRdb holds only in-frame clones, not every one. The sample carries under 300,000 clones, 8% recorded once. Every donor had blood drawn once into heparin, approximately 110 mL on average. Populations isolated by sorting all had purity greater than 98%. V usage is TRBV18 and J usage is TRBJ1-1, with a tentative D call TRBD1 (5 bases). The sample taken for sequencing was central memory CD4+ T cells from blood. This receptor was obtained from a woman between 18 and 29 years old in good health. The CDR3 DNA sequence: TGTGCCAGCTCGCCTCGGGGCGCAGGGATCGTCACTGAAGCTTTCTTT. It is translated as CASSPRGAGIVTEAFF.